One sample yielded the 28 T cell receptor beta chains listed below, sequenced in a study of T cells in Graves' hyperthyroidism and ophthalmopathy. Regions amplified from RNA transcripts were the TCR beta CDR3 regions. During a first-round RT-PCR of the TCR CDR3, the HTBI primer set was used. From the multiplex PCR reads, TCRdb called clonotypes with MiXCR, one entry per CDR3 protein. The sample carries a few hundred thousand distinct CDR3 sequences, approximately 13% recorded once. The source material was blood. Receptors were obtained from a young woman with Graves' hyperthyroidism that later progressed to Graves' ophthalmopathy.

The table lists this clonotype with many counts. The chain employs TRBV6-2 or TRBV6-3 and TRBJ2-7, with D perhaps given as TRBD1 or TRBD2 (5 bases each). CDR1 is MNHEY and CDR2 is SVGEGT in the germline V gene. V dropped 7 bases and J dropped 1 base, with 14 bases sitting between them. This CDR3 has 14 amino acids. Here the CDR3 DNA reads TGTGCCAGCACCTGGGGACGGGATTCCTACGAGCAGTACTTC. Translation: CASTWGRDSYEQYF.

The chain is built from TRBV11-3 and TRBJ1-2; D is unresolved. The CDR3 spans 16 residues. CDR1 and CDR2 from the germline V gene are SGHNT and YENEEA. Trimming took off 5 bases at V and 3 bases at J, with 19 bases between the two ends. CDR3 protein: CASSQDGTAADYGYTF. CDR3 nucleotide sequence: TGTGCCAGCAGCCAAGATGGAACAGCCGCTGACTATGGCTACACCTTC.

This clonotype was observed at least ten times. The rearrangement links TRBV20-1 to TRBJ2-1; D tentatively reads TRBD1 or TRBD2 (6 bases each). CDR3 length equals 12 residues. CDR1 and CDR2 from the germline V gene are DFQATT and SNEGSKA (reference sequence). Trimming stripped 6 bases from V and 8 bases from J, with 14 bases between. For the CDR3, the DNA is TGCAGTGCCCTGACCGGGGGCCATGAGCAGTTCTTC. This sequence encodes CSALTGGHEQFF.

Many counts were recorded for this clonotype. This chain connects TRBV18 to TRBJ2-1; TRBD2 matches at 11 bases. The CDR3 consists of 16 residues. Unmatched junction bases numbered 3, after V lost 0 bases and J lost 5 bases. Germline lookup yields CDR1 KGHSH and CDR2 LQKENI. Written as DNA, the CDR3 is TGTGCCAGCTCACCACCTTCTAGCGGGAGGAACAATGAGCAGTTCTTC. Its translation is CASSPPSSGRNNEQFF. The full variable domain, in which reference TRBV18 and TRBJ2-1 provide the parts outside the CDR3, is NAGVMQNPRHLVRRRGQEARLRCSPMKGHSHVYWYRQLPEEGLKFMVYLQKENIIDESGMPKERFSAEFPKEGPSILRIQQVVRGDSAAYFCASSPPSSGRNNEQFFGPGTRLTVL.

CDR3 residues: CASSPERAQETQYF. As DNA, the CDR3 is TGCGCCAGCAGCCCGGAGCGGGCACAAGAGACCCAGTACTTC. The chain couples TRBV4-3 to TRBJ2-5, with D perhaps matching TRBD2 (6 bases). Germline V gene data show CDR1 as LGHNA and CDR2 as YSLEER. CDR3 length equals 14 residues. V was trimmed by 4 bases and J by 2 bases, leaving 11 bases between them.

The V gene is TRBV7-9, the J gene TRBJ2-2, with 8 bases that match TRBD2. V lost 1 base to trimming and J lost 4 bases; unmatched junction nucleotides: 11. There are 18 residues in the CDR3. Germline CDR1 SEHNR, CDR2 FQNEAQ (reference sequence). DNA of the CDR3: TGTGCCAGCAGCTTAGTATCCCCCCGGGAGGGTCTCACCGGGGAGCTGTTTTTT. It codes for CASSLVSPREGLTGELFF. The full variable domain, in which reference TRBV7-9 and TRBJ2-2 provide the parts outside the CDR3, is DTGVSQNPRHKITKRGQNVTFRCDPISEHNRLYWYRQTLGQGPEFLTYFQNEAQLEKSRLLSDRFSAERPKGSFSTLEIQRTEQGDSAMYLCASSLVSPREGLTGELFFGEGSRLTVL.

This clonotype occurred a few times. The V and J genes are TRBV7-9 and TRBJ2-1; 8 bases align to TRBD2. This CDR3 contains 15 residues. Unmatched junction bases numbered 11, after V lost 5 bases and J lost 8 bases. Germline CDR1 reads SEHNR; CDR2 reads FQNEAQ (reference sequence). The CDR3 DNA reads TGTGCCAGCAGCCCCGGGGGGGGGGATGTGGATGAGCAGTTCTTC. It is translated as CASSPGGGDVDEQFF.

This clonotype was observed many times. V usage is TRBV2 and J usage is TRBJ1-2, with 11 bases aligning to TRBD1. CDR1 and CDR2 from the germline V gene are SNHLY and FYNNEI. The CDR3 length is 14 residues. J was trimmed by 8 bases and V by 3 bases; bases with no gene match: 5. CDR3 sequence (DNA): TGTGCCAGCAGTGAGATTGGGACAGGGGGAGGCTACACCTTC. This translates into CASSEIGTGGGYTF.

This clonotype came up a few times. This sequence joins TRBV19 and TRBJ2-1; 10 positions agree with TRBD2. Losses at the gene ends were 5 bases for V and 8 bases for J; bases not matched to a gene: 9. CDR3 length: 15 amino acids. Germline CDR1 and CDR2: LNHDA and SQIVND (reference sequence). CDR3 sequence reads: CASSQLAGDRDEQFF. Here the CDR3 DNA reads TGTGCCAGTAGTCAGCTAGCGGGAGATCGGGATGAGCAGTTCTTC.

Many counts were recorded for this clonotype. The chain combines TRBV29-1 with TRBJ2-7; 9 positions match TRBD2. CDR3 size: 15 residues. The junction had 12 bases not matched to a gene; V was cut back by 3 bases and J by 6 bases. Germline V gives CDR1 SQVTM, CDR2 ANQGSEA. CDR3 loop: CSVEPSTSGPREQYF. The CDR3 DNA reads TGCAGCGTTGAGCCCTCGACTAGCGGTCCTCGCGAGCAGTACTTC.

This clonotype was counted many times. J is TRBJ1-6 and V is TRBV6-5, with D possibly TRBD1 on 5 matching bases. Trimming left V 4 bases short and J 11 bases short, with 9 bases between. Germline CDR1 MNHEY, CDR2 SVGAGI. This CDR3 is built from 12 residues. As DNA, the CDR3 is TGTGCCAGCAGTTCGCGGGGGACACCCCTCCACTTT. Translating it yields CASSSRGTPLHF.

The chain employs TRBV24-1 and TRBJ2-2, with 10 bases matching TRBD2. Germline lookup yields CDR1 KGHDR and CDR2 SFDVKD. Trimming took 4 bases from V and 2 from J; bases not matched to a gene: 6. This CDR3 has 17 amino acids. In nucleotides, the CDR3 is TGTGCCACCAGTGAATCTAGCGGGAGAGATAACACCGGGGAGCTGTTTTTT. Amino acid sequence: CATSESSGRDNTGELFF.

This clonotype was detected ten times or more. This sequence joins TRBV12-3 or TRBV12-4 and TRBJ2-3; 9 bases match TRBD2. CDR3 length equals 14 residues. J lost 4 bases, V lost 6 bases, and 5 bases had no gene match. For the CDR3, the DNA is TGTGCCAGCAGCATAGCGGGAGAATCAGATACGCAGTATTTT. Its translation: CASSIAGESDTQYF.

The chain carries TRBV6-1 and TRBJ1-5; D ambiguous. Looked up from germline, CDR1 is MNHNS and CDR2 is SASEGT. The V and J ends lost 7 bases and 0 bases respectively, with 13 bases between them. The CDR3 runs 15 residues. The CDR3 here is CASIPIRDSNQPQHF. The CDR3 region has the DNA TGTGCCAGCATTCCGATAAGGGATAGCAATCAGCCCCAGCATTTT.

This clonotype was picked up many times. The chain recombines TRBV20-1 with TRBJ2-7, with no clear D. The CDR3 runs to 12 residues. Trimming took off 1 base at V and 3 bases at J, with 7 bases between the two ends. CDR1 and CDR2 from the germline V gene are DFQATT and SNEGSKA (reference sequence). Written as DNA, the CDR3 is TGCAGTGCTAGAGGTCTCGGCTACGAGCAGTACTTC. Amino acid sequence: CSARGLGYEQYF.

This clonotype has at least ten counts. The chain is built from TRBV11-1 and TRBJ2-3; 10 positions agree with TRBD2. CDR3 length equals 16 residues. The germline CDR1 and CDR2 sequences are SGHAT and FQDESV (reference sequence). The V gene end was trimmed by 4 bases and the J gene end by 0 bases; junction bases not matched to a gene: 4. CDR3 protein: CASSYRLAGSTDTQYF. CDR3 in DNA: TGTGCCAGCAGCTACCGACTAGCGGGTAGCACAGATACGCAGTATTTT.

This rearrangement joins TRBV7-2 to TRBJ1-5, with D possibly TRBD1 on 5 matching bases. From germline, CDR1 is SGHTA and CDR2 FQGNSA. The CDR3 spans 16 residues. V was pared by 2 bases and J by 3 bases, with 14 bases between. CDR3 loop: CASSLSVSGANQPQHF. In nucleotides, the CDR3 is TGTGCCAGCAGCTTAAGTGTTTCCGGGGCCAATCAGCCCCAGCATTTT. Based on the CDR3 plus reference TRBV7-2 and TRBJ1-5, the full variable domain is GAGVSQSPSNKVTEKGKDVELRCDPISGHTALYWYRQSLGQGLEFLIYFQGNSAPDKSGLPSDRFSAERTGGSVSTLTIQRTQQEDSAVYLCASSLSVSGANQPQHFGDGTRLSIL.

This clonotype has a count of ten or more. The DNA for the CDR3 is TGTGCCAGCAGCCCTGGGAAGGGGTCAGACACTGAAGCTTTCTTT. Translated: CASSPGKGSDTEAFF. The V and J genes are TRBV16 and TRBJ1-1, with D tentatively TRBD1 (5 bases). Looked up from germline, CDR1 is KGHSY and CDR2 is FQNENV. This CDR3 spans 15 amino acids. The V gene lost 4 bases and the J gene lost 3 bases, with 15 bases spanning the gap. Full variable domain (missing parts from reference TRBV16 and TRBJ1-1): GEEVAQTPKHLVRGEGQKAKLYCAPIKGHSYVFWYQQVLKNEFKFLISFQNENVFDETGMPKERFSAKCLPNSPCSLEIQATKLEDSAVYFCASSPGKGSDTEAFFGQGTRLTVV.

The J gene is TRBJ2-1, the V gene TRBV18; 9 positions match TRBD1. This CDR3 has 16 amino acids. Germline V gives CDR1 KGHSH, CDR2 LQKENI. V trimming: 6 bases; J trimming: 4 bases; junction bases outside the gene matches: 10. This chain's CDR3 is CASSRQPGQGYNEQFF. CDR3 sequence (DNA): TGTGCCAGCTCCCGGCAACCGGGACAGGGATACAATGAGCAGTTCTTC.

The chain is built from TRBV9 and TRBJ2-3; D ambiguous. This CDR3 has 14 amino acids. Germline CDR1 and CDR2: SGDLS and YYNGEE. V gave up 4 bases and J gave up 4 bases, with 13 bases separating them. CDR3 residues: CASSPIGSADTQYF. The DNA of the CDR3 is TGTGCCAGCAGCCCCATAGGTTCAGCAGATACGCAGTATTTT. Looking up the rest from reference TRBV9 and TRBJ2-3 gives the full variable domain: DSGVTQTPKHLITATGQRVTLRCSPRSGDLSVYWYQQSLDQGLQFLIQYYNGEERAKGNILERFSAQQFPDLHSELNLSSLELGDSALYFCASSPIGSADTQYFGPGTRLTVL.

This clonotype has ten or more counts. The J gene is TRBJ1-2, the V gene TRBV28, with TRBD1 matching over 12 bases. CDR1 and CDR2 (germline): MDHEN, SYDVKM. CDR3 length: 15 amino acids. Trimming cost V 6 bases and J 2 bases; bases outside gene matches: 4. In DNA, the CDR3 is TGTGCCAGCAGCAGGGACAGGGGGCTGAACTATGGCTACACCTTC. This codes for CASSRDRGLNYGYTF.

CDR3 sequence: CASRTGLYGYTF. CDR3 coding DNA: TGTGCCAGCAGAACAGGGCTTTATGGCTACACCTTC. The chain is built from TRBV27 and TRBJ1-2, with D perhaps TRBD1 (6 bases). Trimming cost V 6 bases and J 5 bases, with 10 bases left between them. Germline-derived CDR1 and CDR2 are MNHEY and SMNVEV (reference sequence). The CDR3 has 12 residues.

The CDR3 coding sequence is TGTGCCAGCAGTTACTCGTTGGGCGTGGGCGGGAGCTCCTACAATGAGCAGTTCTTC. Its protein product is CASSYSLGVGGSSYNEQFF. V is TRBV6-5 and J is TRBJ2-1; 7 bases are a match to TRBD2. Germline CDR1 and CDR2: MNHEY and SVGAGI. Trimming took 0 bases from V and 0 from J; bases not matched to a gene: 11. The CDR3 length is 19 residues.

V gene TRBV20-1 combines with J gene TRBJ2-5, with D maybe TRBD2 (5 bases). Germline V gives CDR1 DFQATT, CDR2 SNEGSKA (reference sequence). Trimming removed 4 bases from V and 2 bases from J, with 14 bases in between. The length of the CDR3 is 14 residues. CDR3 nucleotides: TGCAGTGCTATCGATAGCGTGGGGCAAGAGACCCAGTACTTC. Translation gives CSAIDSVGQETQYF.

The CDR3 DNA reads as TGTGCCAGCAGCTTAGCGCGCGGACCTTTCTACGAGCAGTACTTC. Translated: CASSLARGPFYEQYF. The chain couples TRBV11-2 to TRBJ2-7; D not resolved. V lost 1 base to trimming and J lost 3 bases, with 13 bases between them. The length of the CDR3 is 15 residues. Germline lookup yields CDR1 SGHAT and CDR2 FQNNGV.

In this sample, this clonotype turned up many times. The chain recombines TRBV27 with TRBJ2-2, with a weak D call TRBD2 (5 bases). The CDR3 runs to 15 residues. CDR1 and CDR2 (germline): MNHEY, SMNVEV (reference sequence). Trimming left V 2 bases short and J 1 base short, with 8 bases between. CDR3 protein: CASSLTAENTGELFF. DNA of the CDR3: TGTGCCAGCAGTTTAACAGCGGAGAACACCGGGGAGCTGTTTTTT.

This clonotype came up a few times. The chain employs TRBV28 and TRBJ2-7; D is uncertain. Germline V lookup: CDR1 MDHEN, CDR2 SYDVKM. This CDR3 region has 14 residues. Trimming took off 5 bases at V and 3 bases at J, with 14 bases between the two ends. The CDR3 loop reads CASSDIGNHYEQYF. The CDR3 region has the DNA TGTGCCAGCAGTGACATAGGGAACCACTACGAGCAGTACTTC.

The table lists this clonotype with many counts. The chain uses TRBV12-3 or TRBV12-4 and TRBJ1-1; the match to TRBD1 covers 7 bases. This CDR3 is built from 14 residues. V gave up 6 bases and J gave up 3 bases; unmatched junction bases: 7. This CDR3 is CASSLRTGHTEAFF. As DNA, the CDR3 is TGTGCCAGCAGCTTAAGGACAGGCCACACTGAAGCTTTCTTT.